This is a list of T cell receptor beta chains from one sample in a study of shared clonotypes between healthy human individuals. Repertoires were generated with immunoSEQ multiplex PCR, while TCRdb's copy carries only in-frame clones and drops some. The sample lists approximately 1,000,000 clones; 70% to 80% were seen once. The sequenced sample was memory CD4+ T cells from PBMCs. The receptor source for this set is a man between 18 and 35 years old in good health. Some clones in this sample may be carry-over from other donors' samples. Each CDR3 is given with its conserved first and last residue. D genes are given only for firm matches. Some rows have no size entry. The others give once, few or many, or a class for an expanded clone.

>TRBD2|TRBV19|.|TRBJ2-7
TGTGCCAGTAGTATACCCCCCGGTACTAGCGGGAGGGCGGAAACCTACGAGCAGTACTTC
CASSIPPGTSGRAETYEQYF
>TRBD1|TRBV28|many|TRBJ2-7
TGTGCCAGCAGTTGGACAGGGAAGGGGGAGCAGTACTTC
CASSWTGKGEQYF
>TRBD1|TRBV5-1|.|TRBJ1-2
TGCGCCAGCAGCACCGGGACAGACTATGGCTACACCTTC
CASSTGTDYGYTF
>.|TRBV6-5|.|TRBJ1-5
TGTGCCAGCAGTTACTCAACAGGGTTAGGTCAGCCCCAGCATTTT
CASSYSTGLGQPQHF
>TRBD2|TRBV6-6|.|TRBJ2-7
TGTGCCAGCAGTACCCGACTAGCCGTACCCTACGAGCAGTACTTC
CASSTRLAVPYEQYF
>TRBD1|TRBV2|.|TRBJ1-3
TGTGCCAGCAGTGAAATAAGGGGGCCCGGAAACACCATATATTTT
CASSEIRGPGNTIYF
>.|TRBV5-4|.|TRBJ2-5
TGTGCCAGCAGCTTGGTGGGGTTCCAAGAGACCCAGTACTTC
CASSLVGFQETQYF
>TRBD2|TRBV7-3|.|TRBJ2-3
TGTGCCAGCAGCTTAGGGCTAGCGGGAGTTGGTGATACGCAGTATTTT
CASSLGLAGVGDTQYF
>.|TRBV6-6|.|TRBJ1-2
TGTGCCAGCTCCCCGAGGAAGCCCTATGGCTACACCTTC
CASSPRKPYGYTF
>TRBD2|TRBV5-4|.|TRBJ2-2
TGTGCCAGCAGCGGGAGGGGTAGGGGCACCGGGGAGCTGTTTTTT
CASSGRGRGTGELFF
>TRBD2|TRBV6-1|.|TRBJ2-2
TGTGCCATCAGTGGAATACTAGCGGGAGAAGTGGGCGGGGAGCTGTTTTTT
CAISGILAGEVGGELFF
>TRBD2|TRBV5-1|.|TRBJ2-1
TGCGCCAGCAGCTTAGGGCGGCGGGAGACGTACAATGAGCAGTTCTTC
CASSLGRRETYNEQFF
>.|TRBV7-7|.|TRBJ2-1
TGTGCCAGCAGCGCTTCTAGGGAAGGCGAGCAGTTCTTC
CASSASREGEQFF
>.|TRBV20-1|.|TRBJ2-1
TGCAGTGCTATTTCAAATGAGCAGTTCTTC
CSAISNEQFF
>.|TRBV9|.|TRBJ1-1
TGTGCCAGCAGGCGGGGGGTGGAGTGGGACACTGAAGCTTTCTTT
CASRRGVEWDTEAFF
>.|TRBV18|.|TRBJ2-2
TGTGCCAGCTCACCCTCGAATCCAGGGGCCCTGAACACCGGGGAGCTGTTTTTT
CASSPSNPGALNTGELFF
>.|TRBV5-1|.|TRBJ1-1
TGCGCCAGCAACCGGGGCACTGAAGCTTTCTTT
CASNRGTEAFF
>.|TRBV28|few|TRBJ1-5
TGTGCCAGCGACATACTCAATCAGCCCCAGCATTTT
CASDILNQPQHF
>TRBD2|TRBV5-1|.|TRBJ2-1
TGCGCCAGCAGCCCGGTCGGGACTAGCGTATTCAATGAGCAGTTCTTC
CASSPVGTSVFNEQFF
>.|TRBV7-9|.|TRBJ2-3
TGTGCCAGCAGCTTAGAAACGGCCCACAGGGATACGCAGTATTTT
CASSLETAHRDTQYF
>TRBD2|TRBV7-9|.|TRBJ2-2
TGTGCCAGCAGCTTCTTAGCGGGAGCCGGGGAGCTGTTTTTT
CASSFLAGAGELFF
>.|TRBV19|.|TRBJ1-5
TGTGCCAGTAGCCCGGGGGGGGTATCGAGGCAGCCCCAGCATTTT
CASSPGGVSRQPQHF
>.|TRBV5-1|once|TRBJ2-7
TGCGCCAGCAGCGAGGGCTACGAGCAGTACTTC
CASSEGYEQYF
>.|TRBV28|.|TRBJ2-5
TGTGCCAGCAGTTTAACCGCGAGTTGGTGGGCCCAGTACTTC
CASSLTASWWAQYF
>.|TRBV30|.|TRBJ2-7
TGTGCCTGGGGCAGGAGAACCTACGAGCAGTACTTC
CAWGRRTYEQYF
>TRBD1|TRBV5-1|.|TRBJ2-5
TGCGCCAGCAGCCCGGGGGGGACAGGGGTGCAAGAGACCCAGTACTTC
CASSPGGTGVQETQYF
>.|TRBV4-2|.|TRBJ1-1
TGTGCCAGCAACTTAGGGGGGAGTTTGAACACTGAAGCTTTCTTT
CASNLGGSLNTEAFF
>TRBD1|TRBV7-9|.|TRBJ1-6
TGTGCCAGCAGCGGACAGGCGAGCTCCTATAATTCACCCCTCCACTTT
CASSGQASSYNSPLHF
>TRBD2|TRBV4-1|.|TRBJ2-1
TGCGCCAGCAGCCCTCGAGCAAGGGAGGGCCTCTCCTACAATGAGCAGTTCTTC
CASSPRAREGLSYNEQFF
>.|TRBV13|.|TRBJ1-1
TGTGCCAGCAGTTACCCAGGGGTAGTTGAAGCTTTCTTT
CASSYPGVVEAFF
>TRBD1|TRBV19|.|TRBJ2-7
TGTGCCAGTAGTAGACAGGGTGTTTTCCGGGAGCAGTACTTC
CASSRQGVFREQYF
>TRBD2|TRBV5-1|.|TRBJ2-1
TGCGCCAGCAGCCTGCTAGCGGGAGCGACCTACAATGAGCAGTTCTTC
CASSLLAGATYNEQFF
>TRBD2|TRBV7-3|.|TRBJ2-3
TGTGCCAGCAGCCCGTCTGGACTAGCGATAGATACGCAGTATTTT
CASSPSGLAIDTQYF
>.|TRBV30|.|TRBJ1-4
TGTGCCTGGAGTGTACAATCGTTTGGGGGGGCGCGTGAAAAACTGTTTTTT
CAWSVQSFGGAREKLFF
>.|TRBV28|.|TRBJ1-1
TGTGCCAGCAGTTTACTTGCTAAACGGACCTCGAACACTGAAGCTTTCTTT
CASSLLAKRTSNTEAFF
>TRBD2|TRBV9|.|TRBJ2-1
TGTGCCAGCAGCGCGGGTAGCGGGAGCGGGTCCTACAATGAGCAGTTCTTC
CASSAGSGSGSYNEQFF
>.|TRBV30|once|TRBJ1-4
TGTGCCTGGAGTGGCCAGCAGAATGAAAAACTGTTTTTT
CAWSGQQNEKLFF
>.|TRBV28|.|TRBJ1-5
TGTGCCAGCAGCCTGGGGACATTAGGCAATCAGCCCCAGCATTTT
CASSLGTLGNQPQHF
>TRBD2|TRBV7-6|once|TRBJ2-5
TGTGCCAGCAGCCAACTGGGGGGGGAGACCCAGTACTTC
CASSQLGGETQYF
>.|TRBV2|few|TRBJ2-2
TGTGCCAGCACAGCGAACACCGGGGAGCTGTTTTTT
CASTANTGELFF
>.|TRBV5-1|.|TRBJ2-1
TGCGCCAGCAGCCCGGACACGCCGAGCTCCTACAATGAGCAGTTCTTC
CASSPDTPSSYNEQFF
>.|TRBV25-1|.|TRBJ2-7
TGTGCCAGCAGTGACATACTGGCGACGGGAGACGAGCAGTACTTC
CASSDILATGDEQYF
>.|TRBV4-2|.|TRBJ1-3
TGTGCCAGCAGCCTTGGGGGGAGGACCATATATTTT
CASSLGGRTIYF
>TRBD1|TRBV6-5|.|TRBJ1-1
TGTGCCAGCAGTTACCACAGGGGAAACGGGAGGACTGAAGCTTTCTTT
CASSYHRGNGRTEAFF
>.|TRBV6-5|once|TRBJ1-4
TGTGCCAGCAGCCGAGACAGGTGGAATGAAAAACTGTTTTTT
CASSRDRWNEKLFF
>.|TRBV6-1|.|TRBJ2-1
TGTGCCAGCAGTAATACCGGGACACGAAATGAGCAGTTCTTC
CASSNTGTRNEQFF
>.|TRBV7-3|.|TRBJ2-5
TGTGCCAGCAGCGCAGGGCGAGAAGAGACCCAGTACTTC
CASSAGREETQYF
>.|TRBV7-2|few|TRBJ2-7
TGTGCCAGCCACCGCGGGGGACACCCGACCTACGAGCAGTACTTC
CASHRGGHPTYEQYF
>.|TRBV11-2|.|TRBJ1-3
TGTGCCAGCAGCTCCTACGCTGCGGGGCGGGGTGGAAACACCATATATTTT
CASSSYAAGRGGNTIYF
>.|TRBV10-3|few|TRBJ2-7
TGTGCCACCGCGGACATTTCCTACGAGCAGTACTTC
CATADISYEQYF
>.|TRBV28|.|TRBJ1-1
TGTGCCAGCAGTTCCGGGAACACTGAAGCTTTCTTT
CASSSGNTEAFF
>TRBD2|TRBV11-2|.|TRBJ2-1
TGTGCCAGCAGCTTTGTTTTGCGGGAGAATGAGCAGTTCTTC
CASSFVLRENEQFF
>.|TRBV4-2|.|TRBJ1-5
TGTGCCAGCAGCTGCGGGCGGATCGGGCCCCTTTATAGCAATCAGCCCCAGCATTTT
CASSCGRIGPLYSNQPQHF
>TRBD2|TRBV29-1|.|TRBJ2-1
TGCAGCGTTCTAGCGGGAGGTAACTACAATGAGCAGTTCTTC
CSVLAGGNYNEQFF
>.|TRBV9|.|TRBJ1-1
TGTGCCAGCAGCGGACGGGCGAACACTGAAGCTTTCTTT
CASSGRANTEAFF
>TRBD1|TRBV11-2|.|TRBJ1-1
TGTGCCAGCAGCTTAGGGACAGGGGAAACTGAAGCTTTCTTT
CASSLGTGETEAFF
>TRBD2|TRBV5-4|.|TRBJ2-5
TGTGCCAGCAGCAGCGGACTAGCGATCCAAGAGACCCAGTACTTC
CASSSGLAIQETQYF
>.|TRBV7-3|.|TRBJ2-5
TGTGCCAGCAGCTTTTTCACTAGATATCAGGGGGAGACCCAGTACTTC
CASSFFTRYQGETQYF
>.|TRBV5-4|.|TRBJ1-1
TGTGCCAGCAGCTGGAATAAAGGAACAGGGACTGAAGCTTTCTTT
CASSWNKGTGTEAFF
>TRBD1|TRBV6-5|.|TRBJ1-3
TGTGCCAGCAGTTCAACAGGGGGCTCTGGAAACACCATATATTTT
CASSSTGGSGNTIYF